This T cell receptor beta chain was captured by sequencing in a study of memory CD4+ T cells and cytomegalovirus serostatus. This clone appeared once. The germline V gene has CDR1 LNHDA and CDR2 SQIVND (reference sequence). The CDR3 totals 14 residues. V lost 3 bases, J lost 0 bases, and 8 bases lay in between. Clones were read by immunoSEQ multiplex PCR, and TCRdb kept only the in-frame ones, dropping some. The table lists tens of thousands of clones, approximately 80% of them singletons. The sort gate was single viable CD3+CD4+CD8-CD45RO+ cells for memory CD4+ T cells. The origin of this receptor is an adult in good health and CMV-seropositive. Sequenced input: memory CD4+ T cells from blood. This sequence joins TRBV19 and TRBJ1-1; tentatively, D is TRBD1 (5 bases). The CDR3 nucleotides are TGTGCCAGTAGTATTCAGGGAATGAACACTGAAGCTTTCTTT. Translating it yields CASSIQGMNTEAFF.